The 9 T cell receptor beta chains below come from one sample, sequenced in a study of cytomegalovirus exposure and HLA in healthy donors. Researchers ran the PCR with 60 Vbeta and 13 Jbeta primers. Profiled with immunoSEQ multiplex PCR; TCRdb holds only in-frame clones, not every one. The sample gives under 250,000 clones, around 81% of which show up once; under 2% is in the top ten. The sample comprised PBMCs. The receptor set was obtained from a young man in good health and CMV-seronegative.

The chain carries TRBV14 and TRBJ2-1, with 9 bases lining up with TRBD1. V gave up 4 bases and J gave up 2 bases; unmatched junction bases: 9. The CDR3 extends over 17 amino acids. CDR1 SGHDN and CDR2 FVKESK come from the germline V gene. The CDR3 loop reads CASSRIQGAGTYNEQFF. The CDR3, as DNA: TGTGCCAGCAGCCGAATACAGGGGGCTGGGACCTACAATGAGCAGTTCTTC.

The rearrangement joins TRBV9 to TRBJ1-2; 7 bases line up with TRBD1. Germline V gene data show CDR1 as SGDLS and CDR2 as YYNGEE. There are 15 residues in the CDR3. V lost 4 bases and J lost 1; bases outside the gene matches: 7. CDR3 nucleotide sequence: TGTGCCAGCAGCATACGGGACAGCTTTAACTATGGCTACACCTTC. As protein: CASSIRDSFNYGYTF.

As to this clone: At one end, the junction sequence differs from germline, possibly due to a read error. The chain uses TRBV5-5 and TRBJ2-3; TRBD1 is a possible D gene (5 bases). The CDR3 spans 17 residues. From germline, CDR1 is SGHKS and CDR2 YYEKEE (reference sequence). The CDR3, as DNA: TGTGCCAGCGGCTTTAGCTTATATCAGGGTGTCACAGATACGCAGTATTTT. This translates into CASGFSLYQGVTDTQYF.

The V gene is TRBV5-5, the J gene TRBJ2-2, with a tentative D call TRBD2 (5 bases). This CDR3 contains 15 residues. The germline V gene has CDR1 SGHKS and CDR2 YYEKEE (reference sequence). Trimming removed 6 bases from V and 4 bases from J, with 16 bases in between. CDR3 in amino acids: CASTHPSEGTGELFF. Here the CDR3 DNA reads TGTGCCAGCACCCACCCCAGCGAGGGCACCGGGGAGCTGTTTTTT.

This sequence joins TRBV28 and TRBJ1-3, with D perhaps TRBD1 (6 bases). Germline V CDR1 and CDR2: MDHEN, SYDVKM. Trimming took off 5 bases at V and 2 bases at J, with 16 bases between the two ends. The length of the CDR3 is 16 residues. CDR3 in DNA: TGTGCCAGCAGTCCCCTCCAGGGGCCCCCTGGAAACACCATATATTTT. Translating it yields CASSPLQGPPGNTIYF.

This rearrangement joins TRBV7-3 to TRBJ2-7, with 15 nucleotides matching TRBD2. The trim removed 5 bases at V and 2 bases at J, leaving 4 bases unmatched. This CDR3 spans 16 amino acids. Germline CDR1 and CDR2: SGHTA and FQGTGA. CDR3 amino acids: CASSQGLAGGTYEQYF. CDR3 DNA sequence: TGTGCCAGCAGCCAGGGACTAGCGGGAGGTACCTACGAGCAGTACTTC. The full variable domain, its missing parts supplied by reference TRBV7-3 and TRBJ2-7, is GAGVSQTPSNKVTEKGKYVELRCDPISGHTALYWYRQSLGQGPEFLIYFQGTGAADDSGLPNDRFFAVRPEGSVSTLKIQRTERGDSAVYLCASSQGLAGGTYEQYFGPGTRLTVT.

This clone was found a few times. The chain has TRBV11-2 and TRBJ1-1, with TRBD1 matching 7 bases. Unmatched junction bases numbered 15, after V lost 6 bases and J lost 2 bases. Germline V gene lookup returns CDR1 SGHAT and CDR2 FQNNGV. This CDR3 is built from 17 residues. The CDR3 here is CASRDSDRDVGNTEAFF. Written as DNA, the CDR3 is TGTGCCAGCAGGGACAGTGACAGGGATGTAGGAAACACTGAAGCTTTCTTT.

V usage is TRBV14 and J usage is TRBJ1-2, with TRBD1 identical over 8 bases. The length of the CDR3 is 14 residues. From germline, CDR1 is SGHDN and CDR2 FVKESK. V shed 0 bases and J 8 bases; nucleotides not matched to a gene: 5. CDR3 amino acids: CASSQDRTGRGYTF. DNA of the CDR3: TGTGCCAGCAGCCAAGATAGGACAGGGCGGGGCTACACCTTC.

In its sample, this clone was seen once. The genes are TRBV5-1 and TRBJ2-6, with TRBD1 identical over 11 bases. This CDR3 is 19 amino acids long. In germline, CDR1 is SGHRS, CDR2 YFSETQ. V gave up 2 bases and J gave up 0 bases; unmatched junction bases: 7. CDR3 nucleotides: TGCGCCAGCAGCTTTTTCTCCGGGACAGGGGGCTCTGGGGCCAACGTCCTGACTTTC. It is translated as CASSFFSGTGGSGANVLTF.